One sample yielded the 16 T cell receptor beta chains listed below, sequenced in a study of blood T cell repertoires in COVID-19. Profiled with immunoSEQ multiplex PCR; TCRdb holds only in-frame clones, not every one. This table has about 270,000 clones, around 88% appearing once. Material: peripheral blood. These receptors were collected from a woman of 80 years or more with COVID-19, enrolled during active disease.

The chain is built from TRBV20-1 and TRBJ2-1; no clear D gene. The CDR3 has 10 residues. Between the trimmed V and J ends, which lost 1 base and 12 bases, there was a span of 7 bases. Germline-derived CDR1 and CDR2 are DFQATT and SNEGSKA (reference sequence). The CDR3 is CSARATRQFF. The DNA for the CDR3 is TGCAGTGCTAGAGCCACGCGGCAGTTCTTC.

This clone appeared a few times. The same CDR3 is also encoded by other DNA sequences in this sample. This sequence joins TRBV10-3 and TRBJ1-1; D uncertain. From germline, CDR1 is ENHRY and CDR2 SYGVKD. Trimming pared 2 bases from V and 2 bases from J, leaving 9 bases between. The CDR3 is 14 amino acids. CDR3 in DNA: TGTGCCATCAGTGAGACTCGCGGTAACACTGAAGCTTTCTTT. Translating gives CAISETRGNTEAFF.

CDR3 nucleotides: TGTGCCAGCAGCCTACTAGCGGGGGGCCCCCAAGAGACCCAGTACTTC. This gives the protein CASSLLAGGPQETQYF. The rearrangement joins TRBV7-2 to TRBJ2-5; 12 bases are shared with TRBD2. The germline V gene has CDR1 SGHTA and CDR2 FQGNSA. The CDR3 has 16 amino acids. J gave up 1 base and V 5 bases, and 5 bases lay outside the gene matches.

CDR3: CASSPGGSNRETQYF. The CDR3, as DNA: TGTGCCAGTAGTCCGGGGGGGTCCAACAGGGAGACCCAGTACTTC. The chain carries TRBV19 and TRBJ2-5; TRBD2 matches at 8 bases. The germline V gene has CDR1 LNHDA and CDR2 SQIVND (reference sequence). V was pared by 5 bases and J by 5 bases, with 10 bases of the junction left unmatched. The CDR3 is 15 amino acids.

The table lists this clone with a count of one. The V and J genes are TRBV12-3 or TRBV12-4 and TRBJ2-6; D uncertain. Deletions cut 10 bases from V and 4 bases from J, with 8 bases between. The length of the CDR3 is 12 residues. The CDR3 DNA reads TGTGCCACCTCAGAAGGGGCCAACGTCCTGACTTTC. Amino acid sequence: CATSEGANVLTF.

The CDR3 sequence is CASSYGGVSNSPLHF. CDR3 nucleotides: TGTGCCAGCAGTTACGGGGGGGTATCTAATTCACCCCTCCACTTT. The chain has TRBV6-5 and TRBJ1-6; possible D gene TRBD1, 5 bases. The CDR3 extends over 15 amino acids. Deletions cut 2 bases from V and 6 bases from J, with 11 bases between. Germline assignment: CDR1 MNHEY and CDR2 SVGAGI.

The CDR3 loop is CASSGQGIGTEAFF. Written as DNA, the CDR3 is TGTGCCAGCAGCGGACAGGGAATTGGCACTGAAGCTTTCTTT. The chain carries TRBV9 and TRBJ1-1; the match to TRBD1 covers 7 bases. Germline loops: CDR1 SGDLS, CDR2 YYNGEE. J lost 4 bases, V lost 3 bases, and 6 bases had no gene match. This CDR3 is built from 14 residues.

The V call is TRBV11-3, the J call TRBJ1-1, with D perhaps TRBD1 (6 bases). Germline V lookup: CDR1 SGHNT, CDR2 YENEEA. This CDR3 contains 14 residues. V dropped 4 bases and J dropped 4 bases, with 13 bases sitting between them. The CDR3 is CASSSGDIATEAFF. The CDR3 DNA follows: TGTGCCAGCAGCTCCGGGGACATCGCCACTGAAGCTTTCTTT.

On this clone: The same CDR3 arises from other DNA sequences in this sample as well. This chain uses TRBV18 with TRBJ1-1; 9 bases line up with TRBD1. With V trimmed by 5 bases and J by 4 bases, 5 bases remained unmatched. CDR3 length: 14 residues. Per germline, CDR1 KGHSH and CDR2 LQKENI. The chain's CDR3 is CASSSGTGSTEAFF. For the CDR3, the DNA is TGTGCCAGCTCATCCGGGACAGGGAGCACTGAAGCTTTCTTT. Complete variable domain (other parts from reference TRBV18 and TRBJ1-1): NAGVMQNPRHLVRRRGQEARLRCSPMKGHSHVYWYRQLPEEGLKFMVYLQKENIIDESGMPKERFSAEFPKEGPSILRIQQVVRGDSAAYFCASSSGTGSTEAFFGQGTRLTVV.

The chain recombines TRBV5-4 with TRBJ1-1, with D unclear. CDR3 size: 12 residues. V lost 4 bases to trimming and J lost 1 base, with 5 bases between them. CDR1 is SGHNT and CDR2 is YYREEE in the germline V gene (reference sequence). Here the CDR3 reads CASSEGNTEAFF. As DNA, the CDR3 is TGTGCCAGCAGCGAGGGGAACACTGAAGCTTTCTTT.

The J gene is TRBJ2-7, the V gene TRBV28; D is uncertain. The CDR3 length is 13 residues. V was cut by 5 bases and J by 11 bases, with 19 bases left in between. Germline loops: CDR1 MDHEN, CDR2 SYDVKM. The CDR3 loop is CASSTALGTPEYV. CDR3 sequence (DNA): TGTGCCAGCAGTACTGCTCTGGGCACTCCTGAGTACGTC.

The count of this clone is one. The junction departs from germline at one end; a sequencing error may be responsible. CDR3 coding DNA: TGTGCCAGCAACCAAGCAGGGTTGGCTGAAGCTTTCTTT. It yields the protein CASNQAGLAEAFF. The V gene is TRBV3-1 (or the pseudogene TRBV3-2), the J gene TRBJ1-1, with D perhaps TRBD1 (5 bases). The germline V gene has CDR1 LGHDT and CDR2 YNNKEL (reference sequence). The CDR3 length is 13 residues.

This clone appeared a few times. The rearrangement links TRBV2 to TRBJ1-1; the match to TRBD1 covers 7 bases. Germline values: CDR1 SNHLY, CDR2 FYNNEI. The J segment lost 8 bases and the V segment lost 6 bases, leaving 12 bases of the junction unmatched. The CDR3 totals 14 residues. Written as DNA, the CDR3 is TGTGCCAGCAGGCTAAGGGGGACAGACCCAGAAGCTTTCTTT. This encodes CASRLRGTDPEAFF.

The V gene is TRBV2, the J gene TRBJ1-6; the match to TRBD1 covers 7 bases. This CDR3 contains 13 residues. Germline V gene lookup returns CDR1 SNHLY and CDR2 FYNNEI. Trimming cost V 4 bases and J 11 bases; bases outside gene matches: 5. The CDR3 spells CASSGQGGTPLHF. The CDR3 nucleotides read TGTGCCAGCAGTGGACAGGGTGGGACACCCCTCCACTTT. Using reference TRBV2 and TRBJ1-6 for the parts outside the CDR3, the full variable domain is EPEVTQTPSHQVTQMGQEVILRCVPISNHLYFYWYRQILGQKVEFLVSFYNNEISEKSEIFDDQFSVERPDGSNFTLKIRSTKLEDSAMYFCASSGQGGTPLHFGNGTRLTVT.

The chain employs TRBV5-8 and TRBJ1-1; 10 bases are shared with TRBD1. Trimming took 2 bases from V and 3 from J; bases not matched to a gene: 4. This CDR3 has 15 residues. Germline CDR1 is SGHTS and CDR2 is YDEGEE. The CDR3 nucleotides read TGTGCCAGCAGCTTATTCGGGACAGGGGACACTGAAGCTTTCTTT. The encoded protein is CASSLFGTGDTEAFF.

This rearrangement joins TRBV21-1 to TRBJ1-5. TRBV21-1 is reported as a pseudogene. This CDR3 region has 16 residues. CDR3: CASSKEETPEGQPQHF. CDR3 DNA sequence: TGTGCCAGCAGCAAAGAGGAGACCCCAGAGGGCCAGCCCCAGCATTTT.